Presented here are 9 T cell receptor beta chains from one specimen sequenced in a study of blood T cell repertoires in COVID-19. Sequencing was performed with immunoSEQ multiplex PCR; in TCRdb, only in-frame clones are kept and a portion is missing. This repertoire shows over 45,000 clones, approximately 88% found once; its top ten account for around three fifths. The material sequenced was peripheral blood. These receptors were collected from a man in his 70s with acute or convalescent COVID-19.

The chain carries TRBV5-1 and TRBJ2-3, with TRBD2 matching 7 bases. The V and J ends lost 2 bases and 0 bases, in that order; junction bases with no gene match: 3. From germline, CDR1 is SGHRS and CDR2 YFSETQ. The CDR3 length is 15 residues. This CDR3 reads CASSFGGTSTDTQYF. The CDR3 nucleotides read TGCGCCAGCAGCTTCGGGGGGACTAGCACAGATACGCAGTATTTT.

A single count supports this clone. The genes are TRBV11-3 and TRBJ2-5; 10 bases are shared with TRBD1. This CDR3 is 16 amino acids long. The V gene's germline CDR1 is SGHNT and CDR2 YENEEA. Trimming removed 3 bases from V and 4 bases from J; junction bases left unmatched: 8. Written as DNA, the CDR3 is TGTGCCAGCAGCTTTACCGGGACAGGGGCTACAGAGACCCAGTACTTC. Translation: CASSFTGTGATETQYF.

The rearrangement links TRBV19 to TRBJ2-1; 13 nucleotides align to TRBD2. This CDR3 spans 17 amino acids. Germline CDR1 and CDR2: LNHDA and SQIVND (reference sequence). Trimming took 5 bases from V and 4 from J; bases not matched to a gene: 8. This chain's CDR3 is CASSPTTSGRGYNEQFF. CDR3 bases: TGTGCCAGTAGTCCCACTACTAGCGGGAGGGGGTACAATGAGCAGTTCTTC.

This clone was detected only a few times. The chain couples TRBV5-4 to TRBJ1-6, with 8 bases identical to TRBD1. The CDR3 has 14 residues. The germline V gene has CDR1 SGHNT and CDR2 YYREEE (reference sequence). The V and J ends lost 4 bases and 10 bases, in that order; junction bases with no gene match: 7. CDR3 amino acids: CASSLGQGNSPLHF. The CDR3 DNA reads TGTGCCAGCAGCCTCGGACAGGGAAACTCACCCCTCCACTTT.

The chain combines TRBV3-1 (or the pseudogene TRBV3-2) with TRBJ2-2, with 10 positions matching TRBD2. The CDR3 spans 16 residues. Germline lookup yields CDR1 LGHDT and CDR2 YNNKEL (reference sequence). J lost 1 base, V lost 4 bases, and 3 bases had no gene match. The chain's CDR3 is CASSRIAGGNTGELFF. In DNA, the CDR3 is TGTGCCAGCAGCCGGATAGCGGGAGGGAACACCGGGGAGCTGTTTTTT.

The chain couples TRBV10-3 to TRBJ2-5, with a possible D match to TRBD1 (6 bases). CDR1 and CDR2 from the germline V gene are ENHRY and SYGVKD. This CDR3 is 16 amino acids long. The germline V and J ends were trimmed by 2 bases and 7 bases, with 20 bases remaining between them. In DNA form, the CDR3 reads TGTGCCATCAGTGAGCCCCAGGGGCCAACTACGGCGACCCAGTACTTC. It specifies CAISEPQGPTTATQYF.

The genes are TRBV7-8 and TRBJ1-5, with TRBD1 matching 7 bases. V was clipped by 5 bases and J by 5 bases; unmatched bases: 6. The CDR3 is made up of 14 amino acids. CDR1 is SGHVS, CDR2 FQNEAQ, per germline. The CDR3 protein is CASSKGQKYQPQHF. The CDR3 DNA is TGTGCCAGCAGCAAGGGACAGAAGTATCAGCCCCAGCATTTT.

Worth noting for this clone: The identical CDR3 is also encoded by other nucleotide sequences in the sample. The rearrangement joins TRBV28 to TRBJ1-2; no reliable D call. The CDR3 loop spans 12 amino acids. Per germline, CDR1 MDHEN and CDR2 SYDVKM. V lost 3 bases, J lost 2 bases, and 4 bases lay in between. CDR3 nucleotides: TGTGCCAGCAGTTTTAGAAACTATGGCTACACCTTC. The encoded protein is CASSFRNYGYTF.

The chain carries TRBV28 and TRBJ1-5; D remains unclear. Germline loops: CDR1 MDHEN, CDR2 SYDVKM. The CDR3 has 13 residues. Trimming removed 4 bases from V and 8 bases from J, with 12 bases in between. The CDR3 region has the DNA TGTGCCAGCAGTTCCCCCCGACGGGAGCCCCAGCATTTT. Encoded protein: CASSSPRREPQHF.